These T cell receptor beta chains were read from a single sample in a study of blood T cell repertoires in COVID-19. Method: immunoSEQ multiplex PCR; TCRdb's copy keeps in-frame clones and lacks some. The sample records 130,000 or so clones, roughly 80% being singletons. Source material: peripheral blood. All receptors come from a woman aged 55-69 years with acute or convalescent COVID-19. The CDR3 runs from the conserved cysteine through the conserved F or W.

j_call v_call cdr3_aa
TRBJ1-6 TRBV11-2 CASSLDAGSNSPLHF
TRBJ1-5 TRBV5-1 CASSRDSGNQPQHF
TRBJ2-1 TRBV18 CASSPPSGEQFF
TRBJ2-3 TRBV24-1 CATSDSFGRYTDTQYF
TRBJ1-2 TRBV2 CASSDVPGVDGYTF
TRBJ1-6 TRBV18 CASSNQGPNFESPLHF
TRBJ1-4 TRBV11-2 CASSSLTGRDEKLFF
TRBJ2-2 TRBV19 CASTRTSSANTGELFF
TRBJ1-5 TRBV12-3/TRBV12-4 CASSPGNQPQHF
TRBJ2-3 TRBV5-8 CASSFQRGADTQYF
TRBJ2-1 TRBV9 CASSARLGSSYNEQFF
TRBJ1-1 TRBV15 CATSRTDTKNTEAFF
TRBJ1-4 TRBV9 CASSERLVRGGNEKLFF
TRBJ2-1 TRBV6-1 CASSETRQFF
TRBJ1-2 TRBV15 CATSKGQGNYGYTF
TRBJ2-3 TRBV6-5 CASRRQGITDTQYF
TRBJ2-1 TRBV5-1 CASSFRPGSYNEQFF
TRBJ1-6 TRBV7-8 CASSFPNSPLHF
TRBJ1-1 TRBV14 CASSQDRIKAFF
TRBJ1-4 TRBV5-4 CASSLGDRAEKLFF
TRBJ2-7 TRBV27 CASRSGTGGQYEQYF
TRBJ2-7 TRBV10-3 CAIRNSSPSYEQYF
TRBJ1-2 TRBV18 CASSPGSPGQEGYTF
TRBJ2-3 TRBV4-1 CASSQDIQGLTDTQYF
TRBJ2-5 TRBV6-2/TRBV6-3 CASSYSPQRQETQYF
TRBJ2-1 TRBV7-8 CASSPRGNNEQFF
TRBJ2-3 TRBV4-2 CASTSNLAGNTDTQYF
TRBJ1-1 TRBV18 CASSPVSGQGNTEAFF
TRBJ1-6 TRBV6-5 CASRPGQNSPLHF
TRBJ1-4 TRBV4-1 CASSQGMEANEKLFF
TRBJ2-5 TRBV5-1 CASSPDRGLAHQETQYF
TRBJ1-1 TRBV3-1/TRBV3-2 CASSRGMEAFF
TRBJ1-5 TRBV19 CASKGHDSYNQPQHF
TRBJ2-3 TRBV24-1 CATGTGGRTDTQYF
TRBJ1-1 TRBV10-3 CAISVSKTANTEAFF
TRBJ2-1 TRBV4-1 CASSHPGQGSNEQFF
TRBJ2-4 TRBV11-2 CASSLEGQGAMTGNIQYF
TRBJ2-1 TRBV29-1 CSVEDRRTVYNEQFF
TRBJ2-7 TRBV7-2 CASSALYEQYF
TRBJ2-1 TRBV25-1 CASSELRGIDNEQFF
TRBJ1-1 TRBV9 CASSAQGNTEAFF
TRBJ2-3 TRBV7-9 CASSLVGGYTQYF
TRBJ1-2 TRBV19 CASRDQIGVANYGYTF
TRBJ2-7 TRBV11-1 CASSFRDSATYEQYF
TRBJ1-4 TRBV3-1/TRBV3-2 CASSQTLRGLTNEKLFF
TRBJ2-6 TRBV2 CASRKGVSGANVLTF
TRBJ2-5 TRBV19 CASSMQFQETQYF
TRBJ1-2 TRBV2 CASSENRQGDNYGYTF
TRBJ2-7 TRBV9 CASSVLAGGPGVEQYF
TRBJ1-4 TRBV5-5 CASSLPRTGGREKLFF
TRBJ1-2 TRBV19 CASSIGAGDTHGYTF
TRBJ2-2 TRBV7-3 CASSLAGGSNTGELFF
TRBJ2-5 TRBV30 CAWSAQTWGLGETQYF
TRBJ1-6 TRBV6-1 CASSEAIAGLPLHF
TRBJ1-1 TRBV18 CASSPSQGLAFF
TRBJ1-2 TRBV18 CASSPVREGYTF
TRBJ1-2 TRBV20-1 CSATTVGGYTF
TRBJ1-1 TRBV2 CASSEGQRNTEAFF
TRBJ2-5 TRBV7-3 CASSLTGGYQETQYF